The present entry profiles one T cell receptor beta chain with its context. Its specificity is not known. Anyone with autoimmune disease history or systemic immunosuppression was excluded. This CDR3 region has 15 residues. In germline, CDR1 is SGHKS, CDR2 YYEKEE (reference sequence). Trimming removed 3 bases from V and 2 bases from J; junction bases left unmatched: 3. These data originate in a study of OX40 agonist ivuxolimab in advanced cancers. The method was immunoSEQ multiplex PCR; TCRdb's version includes in-frame clones alone and lacks a portion of them. The sample has 100,000 to 130,000 clones; 85% to 95% are singletons. General study points: Compared with CD4+, CD8+ T cells on average had more expanded clones.

The input for sequencing was CD4+ or CD8+ T cells sorted from blood, taken in a trial of the OX40 agonist ivuxolimab. This clonotype was obtained from an adult with an advanced solid tumor such as melanoma, head and neck, liver or kidney cancer. This chain joins TRBV5-5 and TRBJ2-1, with 9 bases lining up with TRBD2. As DNA, the CDR3 is TGTGCCAGCAGCTCGACTAGCGGAGCCTACAATGAGCAGTTCTTC. Protein: CASSSTSGAYNEQFF.